This TCR beta chain was obtained from a study of regulatory T cells in long-lasting Graves disease (dated by TCRdb to the early 2020s). Context from the whole study: Antithyroid drugs had been taken for less than 3 months by newly diagnosed Graves' disease patients. This study used TCR sequencing and RNA sequencing of peripheral blood to compare persistent Graves' disease patients against newly diagnosed Graves' disease patients. The study was conducted in China and was registered as a clinical trial. A total of 33 samples underwent TCR sequencing: some 13 from persistent and approximately 20 from newly diagnosed Graves' disease patients. The research as a whole found: The authors acknowledged the small sample size as a limitation that may reduce accuracy. Patients with persistent disease shared more public clonotypes (around 3,000) than newly diagnosed patients did (966). Peripheral blood alone was examined, since thyroid tissue, which constituted the primary lesion, could not be accessed. Sequencing and analysis were restricted to the TCR beta chain. TRBV28, TRBJ1-2 and TRBJ2-5 were preferentially used in persistent disease, while TRBV20-1 and TRBJ2-1 were favored in newly diagnosed disease. Persistent Graves' disease patients showed lower TCR Shannon entropy and fewer highly expanded clones than newly diagnosed patients, suggesting clonal expansion.

The receptor library was made with multiplex PCR. The sequencing machine was an Illumina HiSeq 4000. iRepertoire HTBI primers and Arm-PCR amplification of CDR3 regions were used to construct TCR beta libraries. Before sequencing, the PCR products underwent gel purification. For the original study's pipeline: A total of around 59 TRBV and approximately 13 TRBJ segments were identified across samples and were used for gene usage analysis of CDR3 amino acid clonotypes. Filtered high-quality paired reads were merged into contigs using COPE and FqMerger. BLAST was used to align contigs to IMGT TRBV, TRBD and TRBJ reference genes, and CDR3 was defined according to IMGT. Any clonotype with a frequency above 0.1% was counted as a highly expanded clone. Shannon entropy was used to measure repertoire diversity, and the Gini coefficient was used to measure V-J evenness. A clonotype was considered public if more than one individual shared it. TCRdb reran the public reads through fastp at Q25 and MiXCR, keeping productive beta chains. Rows with a matching CDR3 protein are joined into one entry that keeps the most common DNA and genes. TCRdb, not the authors, supplied the V and J calls. This sample gives about 440,000 distinct CDR3 sequences in total; 15% of them show up just once. 16% of the sample is held by the ten biggest clonotypes.

To note about this clonotype: No cognate antigen has been identified for it. Base qualities are not at hand, and no much larger clone is one base apart.

This specimen's time point label, per the study, means: newly diagnosed GD, antithyroid drugs for less than 3 months. RNA was extracted from PBMCs in TRIzol for both TCR sequencing and RNA sequencing. The diagnosis of Graves' disease followed American Thyroid Association guidelines. Patients were recruited from an endocrinology department in Xi'an, China. Each patient gave approximately 10 milliliters of peripheral blood, collected in an EDTA anticoagulant tube. Ficoll Paque Plus density gradient separation was used to isolate PBMCs, and no additional T cell sorting was done. An Agilent 2100 Bioanalyzer and agarose gel were used to assess RNA quality, and a NanoDrop 2000 was used to measure RNA concentration. CDR1 and CDR2 were assigned from the germline V gene as SGHDT and YYEEEE. V has 4 bases trimmed and J has 4 bases trimmed; junction bases matching no gene number 9. Spanning cysteine to phenylalanine, the CDR3 consists of 15 amino acids. CDR3 DNA is the only sequence kept; it has 45 bases, read in frame from the first base.

The sample was also reused in another study, on T cells in Graves' hyperthyroidism and ophthalmopathy. The second study reports: Graves' hyperthyroidism was defined as stable when no progression to ophthalmopathy occurred over 18 months of follow-up. Hyperthyroidism patients were newly diagnosed, had a disease duration of under 2 months, and were aged 18 to 65 years. Exclusion was applied to patients with uncontrolled infections, other autoimmune diseases, pregnancy or lactation. Clinical symptoms, serum thyroxine and TRAb, thyroid ultrasound, and orbital computed tomography formed the basis for the diagnoses. The first round of RT-PCR for the TCR CDR3 was performed with the HTBI primer set and the Qiagen OneStep RT-PCR kit. Most expanded thyroid clonotypes (frequency above 0.001) were also found in blood, which suggests that blood repertoires may mirror thyroid immune responses. Ophthalmopathy was separated from stable hyperthyroidism by a 13 V-J signature model, with 85% to 90% sensitivity and about 84% specificity obtained in cross-validation and 80%/75% obtained in testing. In validation, the model predicted progression to ophthalmopathy with roughly 66% sensitivity and less than 75% specificity, a median of 6.5 months before onset. A discovery cohort of about a hundred patients, 43 with Graves' ophthalmopathy and 57 with stable Graves' hyperthyroidism, was used to find distinguishing TCR V-J signatures. Prospective prediction of ophthalmopathy was tested in an independent validation cohort consisting of 18 hyperthyroidism patients and about 17 patients who later progressed to ophthalmopathy. The roughly 100 discovery patients were randomly divided into training and test sets at a 7:3 ratio. In about 6 Graves' hyperthyroidism patients, the study also compared T-cell repertoires from thyroid tissue with T-cell repertoires from blood. After sampling, hyperthyroidism patients received methimazole starting at 30 mg daily, and ophthalmopathy patients received high-dose intravenous methylprednisolone. Libraries were constructed in a second round of multiplex PCR, after which size selection and purification were carried out. The libraries were sequenced on an Illumina HiSeq2000 using paired-end 100 bp reads. Raw data were processed with SOAPnuke, discarding reads with adapters, uncalled bases, mean Phred below 15, or no exact constant-primer or identifier match. High-quality paired reads were merged with COPE v1.2.5, and unique nucleotide sequences were defined as clonotypes. Clonotypes were aligned to IMGT TRBV, TRBD and TRBJ reference segments using MiTCR v1.1. The analysis included only V-J combinations with a frequency above 0.0001, which together covered 99% to 99.2% of the repertoires. A TCS score was defined as the ratio of F50 (clonal expansion) to E x V (chaos), with BLOSUM62-based TCRdist applied between CDR3 peptides within each V-J. Welch's t-statistics and random forest reduced approximately 520 V-J features to around 14, which were used in a naive Bayes classifier (R e1071). No statistical method was used to set the sample size in advance, and investigators knew the group allocation. The paper describes TCR Vbeta CDR3 sequencing of 120 to 150 peripheral blood samples, made up of some 42 ophthalmopathy patients, around 78 hyperthyroidism patients and 17 progressor patients.

Here the sequenced sample was peripheral blood mononuclear cells (PBMCs), taken at new diagnosis, from a patient treated with antithyroid drugs. The origin of this receptor is a woman in her thirties with Graves disease. Donor details come from another sample of the same person, matched by shared clones. Here the chain combines TRBV5-6 and TRBJ1-2; 8 nucleotides in the junction match TRBD1. The CDR3 in this case is CASSLRTGYTYGYTF. The sequenced DNA is TGTGCCAGCAGCCTGCGGACAGGGTACACCTATGGCTACACCTTC.